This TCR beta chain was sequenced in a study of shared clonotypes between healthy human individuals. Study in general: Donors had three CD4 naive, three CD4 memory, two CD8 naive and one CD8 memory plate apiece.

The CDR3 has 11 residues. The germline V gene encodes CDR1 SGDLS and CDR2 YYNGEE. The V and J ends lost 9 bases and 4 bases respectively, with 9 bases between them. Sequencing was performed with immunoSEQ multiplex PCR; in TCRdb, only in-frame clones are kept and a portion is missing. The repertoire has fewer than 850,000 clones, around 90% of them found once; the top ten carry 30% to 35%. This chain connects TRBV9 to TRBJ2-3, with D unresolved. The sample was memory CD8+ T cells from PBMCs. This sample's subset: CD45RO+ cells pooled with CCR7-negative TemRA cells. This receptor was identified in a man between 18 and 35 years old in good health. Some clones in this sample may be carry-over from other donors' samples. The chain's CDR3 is CATRPADTQYF. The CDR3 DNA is TGTGCCACCCGGCCGGCAGATACGCAGTATTTT.